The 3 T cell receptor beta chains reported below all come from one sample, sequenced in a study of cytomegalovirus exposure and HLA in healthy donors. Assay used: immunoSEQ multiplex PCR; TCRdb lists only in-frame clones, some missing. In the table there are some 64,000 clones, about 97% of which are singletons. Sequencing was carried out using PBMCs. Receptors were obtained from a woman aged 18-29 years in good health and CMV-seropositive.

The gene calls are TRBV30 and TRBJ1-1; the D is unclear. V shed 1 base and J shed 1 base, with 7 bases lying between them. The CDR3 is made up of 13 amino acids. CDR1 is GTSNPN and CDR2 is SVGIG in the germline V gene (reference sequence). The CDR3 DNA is TGTGCCTGGAGTGGCAGAACGAACACTGAAGCTTTCTTT. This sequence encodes CAWSGRTNTEAFF.

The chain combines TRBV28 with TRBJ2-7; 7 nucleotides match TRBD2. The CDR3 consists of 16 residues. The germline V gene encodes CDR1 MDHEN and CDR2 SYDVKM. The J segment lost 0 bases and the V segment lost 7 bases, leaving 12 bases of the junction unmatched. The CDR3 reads CASTPGGSFSSYEQYF. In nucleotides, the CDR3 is TGTGCCAGCACGCCCGGCGGGAGTTTTAGCTCCTACGAGCAGTACTTC.

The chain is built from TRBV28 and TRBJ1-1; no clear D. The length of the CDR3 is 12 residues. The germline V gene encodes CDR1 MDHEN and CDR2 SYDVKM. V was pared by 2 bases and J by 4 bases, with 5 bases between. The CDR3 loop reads CASSLPLTEAFF. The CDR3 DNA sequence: TGTGCCAGCAGTTTACCCCTCACTGAAGCTTTCTTT.